The source of this T cell receptor beta chain is a study of cytomegalovirus exposure and HLA in healthy donors. Looking at the study overall: Later analysis reported that the approximately 110 validation repertoires shared the platform of the 650 to 700 first-cohort repertoires.

Overall study results and limits: Most TCRs appeared rarely, but some public TCRs recurred in many donors.

Losses at the gene ends were 8 bases for V and 0 bases for J; bases not matched to a gene: 3. The CDR3 is 16 residues long. The germline gives CDR1 MDHEN, CDR2 SYDVKM. As for this clone: Antigen: not known.

The repertoire was sequenced with immunoSEQ multiplex PCR; TCRdb's copy has only in-frame clones and lacks some. The sample yields 60,000 to 85,000 clones, over 90% seen once. Sequencing was done on a sample of PBMCs. This TCR derives from a woman between 18 and 29 years old in good health and CMV-seropositive. The chain combines TRBV28 with TRBJ2-4; 14 positions agree with TRBD2. This CDR3 is CASGTSGSLAKNIQYF. The CDR3 coding sequence is TGTGCCAGCGGGACTAGCGGGAGCCTAGCCAAAAACATTCAGTACTTC.